The entry below describes one T cell receptor beta chain. Its antigen remains unidentified. Germline V lookup: CDR1 SGDLS, CDR2 YYNGEE. The CDR3 has 15 amino acids. Germline trimming cut 4 bases from V and 5 bases from J; bases unmatched to any gene: 8. It was template switching that added a universal primer site, and there were unique molecular identifiers on the cDNA. MiXCR, applied by TCRdb to the 5' RACE reads, yields one record per CDR3 protein. This sample has 500,000 to 700,000 distinct CDR3 sequences, with around 7.4% found just once. The record originates from a study of identical twins. Study-wide results and limits: Low generation-probability sequences were in excess among twin-shared out-of-frame alpha sequences. High-abundance cord blood beta clonotypes had fewer insertions; memory repertoires showed none.

These data also formed part of another study, on yellow fever vaccine responses in identical twins.

The TCR was taken from a young woman in good health. This sequence joins TRBV9 and TRBJ2-5, with 10 bases that match TRBD2. The sample taken for sequencing was PBMCs. The CDR3 here is CASSPSSGRVETQYF. CDR3 in DNA: TGTGCCAGCAGCCCCAGCAGCGGGAGGGTCGAGACCCAGTACTTC.